The 6 T cell receptor beta chains given below trace back to one sample, sequenced in a study of blood T cell repertoires in COVID-19. Clones were read by immunoSEQ multiplex PCR, and TCRdb kept only the in-frame ones, dropping some. This table has 98,000 or so clones, 82% appearing once. Specimen: peripheral blood. These receptor sequences come from a man aged 55 to 70 with acute or convalescent COVID-19.

The rearrangement joins TRBV19 to TRBJ1-5, with 8 bases lining up with TRBD1. This CDR3 region has 13 residues. The V and J ends lost 5 bases and 4 bases, in that order; junction bases with no gene match: 1. Germline lookup yields CDR1 LNHDA and CDR2 SQIVND (reference sequence). The CDR3 DNA reads as TGTGCCAGTAGTTGGACAGGGAATCAGCCCCAGCATTTT. Protein sequence: CASSWTGNQPQHF.

V usage is TRBV11-3 and J usage is TRBJ2-2; a weak D match, TRBD2 (6 bases). Germline lookup yields CDR1 SGHNT and CDR2 YENEEA. The CDR3 loop spans 15 amino acids. The germline V and J ends were trimmed by 3 bases and 6 bases, with 14 bases remaining between them. The CDR3 reads CASSFSSGEPGELFF. The CDR3 DNA reads as TGTGCCAGCAGCTTCTCCTCGGGGGAGCCCGGGGAGCTGTTTTTT.

The gene calls are TRBV7-9 and TRBJ2-7; 9 bases are a match to TRBD1. The germline CDR1 and CDR2 sequences are SEHNR and FQNEAQ (reference sequence). V shed 1 base and J 7 bases; nucleotides not matched to a gene: 11. CDR3 length: 16 residues. The CDR3 spells CASSLVIWDRDGEQYF. The CDR3 nucleotides are TGTGCCAGCAGCTTAGTTATATGGGACAGGGATGGAGAGCAGTACTTC.

This clone has more than one count but fewer than ten. This chain joins TRBV9 and TRBJ1-3, with D uncertain. Trimming shortened V by 6 bases and J by 1 base, and 14 bases separated the two germline ends. Germline loops: CDR1 SGDLS, CDR2 YYNGEE. The CDR3 is 15 residues long. The CDR3 here is CASTHGVTSGNTIYF. The CDR3 DNA follows: TGTGCCAGCACCCACGGGGTTACTTCTGGAAACACCATATATTTT.

The chain couples TRBV6-6 to TRBJ1-2; the D gene is possibly TRBD1 (5 bases). The germline gives CDR1 MNHNY, CDR2 SVGAGI (reference sequence). CDR3 length: 12 amino acids. V was shortened by 6 bases and J by 8 bases, with 13 bases between the two germline ends. The DNA for the CDR3 is TGTGCCAGCAGCGGGGACTGGGGGGGCTACACCTTC. Protein product: CASSGDWGGYTF.

This clone was picked up a small number of times. V usage is TRBV5-8 and J usage is TRBJ1-5; tentatively, D is TRBD1 (6 bases). Looked up from germline, CDR1 is SGHTS and CDR2 is YDEGEE. Trimming removed 6 bases from V and 7 bases from J, with 20 bases in between. The CDR3 is 15 residues long. CDR3 coding DNA: TGTGCCAGCATCCTACCTACAGGGATTCTACAGCCCCAGCATTTT. This encodes CASILPTGILQPQHF.